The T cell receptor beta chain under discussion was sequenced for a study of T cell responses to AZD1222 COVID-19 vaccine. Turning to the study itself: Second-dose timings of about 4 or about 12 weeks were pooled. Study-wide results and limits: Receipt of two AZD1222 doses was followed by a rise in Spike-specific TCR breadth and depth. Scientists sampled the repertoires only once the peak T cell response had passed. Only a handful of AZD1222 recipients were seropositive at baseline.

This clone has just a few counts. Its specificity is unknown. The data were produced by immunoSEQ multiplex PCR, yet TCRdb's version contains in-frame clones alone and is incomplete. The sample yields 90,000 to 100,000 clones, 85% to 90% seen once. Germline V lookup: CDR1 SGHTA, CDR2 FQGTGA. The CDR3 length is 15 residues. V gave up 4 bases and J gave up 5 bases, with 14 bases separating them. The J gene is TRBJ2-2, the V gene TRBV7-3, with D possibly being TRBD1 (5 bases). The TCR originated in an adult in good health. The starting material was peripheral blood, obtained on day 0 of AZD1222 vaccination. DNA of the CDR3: TGTGCCAGCAGCTCCAGGGCTATGATGACCGGGGAGCTGTTTTTT. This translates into CASSSRAMMTGELFF.